Each of the 4 T cell receptor beta chains below was sequenced from the same sample in a study of cytomegalovirus exposure and HLA in healthy donors. PCR amplification relied on 60 Vbeta primers (plus 13 Jbeta primers). Sequenced by immunoSEQ multiplex PCR; TCRdb stores in-frame clones only, minus some. In total, the table holds more than 90,000 clones. The sample taken for sequencing was PBMCs. The source of these receptors is a man under 40 in good health and CMV-seronegative.

The chain uses TRBV5-1 and TRBJ2-3; 8 nucleotides line up with TRBD2. This CDR3 has 15 residues. Losses at the gene ends were 2 bases for V and 5 bases for J; bases not matched to a gene: 7. Germline loops: CDR1 SGHRS, CDR2 YFSETQ. The CDR3 DNA reads as TGCGCCAGCAGCTTCTCGCGGGGGGCCGGAGATACGCAGTATTTT. Its translation is CASSFSRGAGDTQYF.

The V gene is TRBV18, the J gene TRBJ1-2; tentative D call: TRBD1 (5 bases). Germline V gene sequence: CDR1 KGHSH, CDR2 LQKENI. With 0 bases removed from V and 2 bases from J, the gap between germline ends came to 10 bases. The CDR3 totals 15 residues. CDR3: CASSPPFTGNYGYTF. CDR3 nucleotide sequence: TGTGCCAGCTCACCACCGTTTACAGGAAACTATGGCTACACCTTC.

The chain is built from TRBV18 and TRBJ2-1, with D perhaps matching TRBD2 (5 bases). The CDR3 consists of 12 residues. Germline V lookup: CDR1 KGHSH, CDR2 LQKENI. Trimming cost V 5 bases and J 8 bases, with 10 bases left between them. CDR3 in DNA: TGTGCCAGCTCAACCAGAGCGGATGAGCAGTTCTTC. Amino acids: CASSTRADEQFF.

This sequence joins TRBV19 and TRBJ1-2, with 12 bases lining up with TRBD1. Germline CDR1 is LNHDA and CDR2 is SQIVND (reference sequence). CDR3 length: 12 amino acids. Unmatched junction bases numbered 3, after V lost 4 bases and J lost 12 bases. CDR3 sequence reads: CASSTGTGGDTF. The CDR3 DNA reads TGTGCCAGTAGTACCGGGACAGGGGGCGACACCTTC.